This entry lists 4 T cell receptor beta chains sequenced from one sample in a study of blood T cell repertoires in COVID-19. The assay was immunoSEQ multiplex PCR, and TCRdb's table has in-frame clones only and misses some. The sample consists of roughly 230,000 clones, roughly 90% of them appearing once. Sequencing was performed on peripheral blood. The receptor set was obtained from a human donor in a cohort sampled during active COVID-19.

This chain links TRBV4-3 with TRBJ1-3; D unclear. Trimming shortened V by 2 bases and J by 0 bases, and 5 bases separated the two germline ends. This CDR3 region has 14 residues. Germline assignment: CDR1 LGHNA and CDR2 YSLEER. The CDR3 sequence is CASSQSASGNTIYF. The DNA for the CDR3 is TGCGCCAGCAGCCAAAGCGCCTCTGGAAACACCATATATTTT.

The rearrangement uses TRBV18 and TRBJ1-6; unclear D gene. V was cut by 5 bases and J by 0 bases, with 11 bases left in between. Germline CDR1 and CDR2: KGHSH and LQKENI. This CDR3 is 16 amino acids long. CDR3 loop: CASSEQLSSYNSPLHF. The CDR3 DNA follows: TGTGCCAGCTCAGAACAGTTGAGCTCCTATAATTCACCCCTCCACTTT.

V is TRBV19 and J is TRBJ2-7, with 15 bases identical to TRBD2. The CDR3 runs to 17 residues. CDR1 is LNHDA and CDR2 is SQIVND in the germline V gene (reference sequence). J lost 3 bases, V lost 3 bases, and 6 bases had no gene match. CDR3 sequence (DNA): TGTGCCAGTAGTATGGTCGGGACTAGCGGGGGGTACTACGAGCAGTACTTC. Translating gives CASSMVGTSGGYYEQYF.

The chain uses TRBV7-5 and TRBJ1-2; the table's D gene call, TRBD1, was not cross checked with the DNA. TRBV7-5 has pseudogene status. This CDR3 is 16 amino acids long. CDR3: CARSLETGTVNYGYTF. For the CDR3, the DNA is TGTGCCAGAAGCTTGGAGACCGGGACAGTTAACTATGGCTACACCTTC.